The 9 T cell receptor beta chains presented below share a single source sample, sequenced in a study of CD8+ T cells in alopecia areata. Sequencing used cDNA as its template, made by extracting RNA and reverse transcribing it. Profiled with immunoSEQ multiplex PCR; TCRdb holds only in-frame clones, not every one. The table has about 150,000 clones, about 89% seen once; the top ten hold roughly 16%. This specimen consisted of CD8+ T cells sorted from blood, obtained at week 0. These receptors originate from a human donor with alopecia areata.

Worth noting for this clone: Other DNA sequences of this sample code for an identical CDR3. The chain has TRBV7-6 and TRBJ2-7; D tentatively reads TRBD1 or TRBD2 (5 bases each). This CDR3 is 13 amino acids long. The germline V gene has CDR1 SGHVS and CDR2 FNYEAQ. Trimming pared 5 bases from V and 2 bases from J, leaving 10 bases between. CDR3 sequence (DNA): TGTGCCAGCAGCCCGGGACCTACCTACGAGCAGTACTTC. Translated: CASSPGPTYEQYF.

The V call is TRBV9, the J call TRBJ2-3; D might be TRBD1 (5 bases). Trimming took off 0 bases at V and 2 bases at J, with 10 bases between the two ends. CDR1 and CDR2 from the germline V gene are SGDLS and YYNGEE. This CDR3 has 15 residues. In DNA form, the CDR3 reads TGTGCCAGCAGCGTAGGACAGCTGAACACAGATACGCAGTATTTT. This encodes CASSVGQLNTDTQYF.

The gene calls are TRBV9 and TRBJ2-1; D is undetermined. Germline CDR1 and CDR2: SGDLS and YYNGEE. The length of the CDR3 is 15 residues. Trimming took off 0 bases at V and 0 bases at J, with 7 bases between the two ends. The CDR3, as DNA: TGTGCCAGCAGCGTAGACCACCTCTCCTACAATGAGCAGTTCTTC. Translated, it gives CASSVDHLSYNEQFF.

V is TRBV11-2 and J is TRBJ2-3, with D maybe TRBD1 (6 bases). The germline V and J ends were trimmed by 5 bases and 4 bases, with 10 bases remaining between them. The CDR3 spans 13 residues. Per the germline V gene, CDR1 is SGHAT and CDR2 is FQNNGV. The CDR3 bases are TGTGCCAGCAGCCCATCAGGGGCAGATACGCAGTATTTT. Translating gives CASSPSGADTQYF.

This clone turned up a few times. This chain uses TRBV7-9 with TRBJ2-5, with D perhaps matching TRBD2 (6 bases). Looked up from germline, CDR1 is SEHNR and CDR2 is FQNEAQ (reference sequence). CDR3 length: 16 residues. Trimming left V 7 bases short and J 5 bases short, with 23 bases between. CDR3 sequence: CASIPETSNVAETQYF. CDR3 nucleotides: TGTGCCAGCATCCCTGAGACTAGTAACGTGGCGGAGACCCAGTACTTC.

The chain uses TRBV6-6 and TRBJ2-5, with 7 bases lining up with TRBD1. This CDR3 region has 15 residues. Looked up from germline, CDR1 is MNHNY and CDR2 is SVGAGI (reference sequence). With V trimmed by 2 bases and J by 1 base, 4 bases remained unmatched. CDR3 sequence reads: CASSYPGQFQETQYF. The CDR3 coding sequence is TGTGCCAGCAGTTACCCGGGACAGTTCCAAGAGACCCAGTACTTC.

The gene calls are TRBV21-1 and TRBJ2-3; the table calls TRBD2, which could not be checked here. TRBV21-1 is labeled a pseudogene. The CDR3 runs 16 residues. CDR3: CASSKLAGVPGDTQYF. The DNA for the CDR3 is TGTGCCAGCAGCAAACTAGCGGGAGTACCAGGGGATACGCAGTATTTT.

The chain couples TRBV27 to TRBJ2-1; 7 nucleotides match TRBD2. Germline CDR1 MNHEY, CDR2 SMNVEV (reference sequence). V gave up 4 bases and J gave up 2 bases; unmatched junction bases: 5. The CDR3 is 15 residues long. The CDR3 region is CASSSAGPTYNEQFF. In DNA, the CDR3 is TGTGCCAGCAGTTCAGCGGGACCAACCTACAATGAGCAGTTCTTC.

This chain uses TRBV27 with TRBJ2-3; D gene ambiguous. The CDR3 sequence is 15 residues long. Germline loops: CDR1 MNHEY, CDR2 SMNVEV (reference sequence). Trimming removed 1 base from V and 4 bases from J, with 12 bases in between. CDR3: CASSLFAPLPDTQYF. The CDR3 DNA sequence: TGTGCCAGCAGTTTATTTGCGCCCCTGCCAGATACGCAGTATTTT.